A single sample is the source of the 2 T cell receptor beta chains below, sequenced in a study of blood T cells in healthy people across ages. The use of a sample-barcoded 5' primer and a J-beta primer mix characterized a second PCR of roughly 7 to 11 cycles. TCRdb called the 5' RACE reads again in MiXCR, with one record for every CDR3 protein. The sample lists 650,000 to 1,000,000 distinct CDR3 sequences, under 40% seen once, with over 10% in the top ten. The material sequenced was blood. These receptors were taken from a man between 18 and 29 years old in good health.

The J gene is TRBJ2-5, the V gene TRBV10-3; D uncertain. This CDR3 has 12 amino acids. Germline CDR1 ENHRY, CDR2 SYGVKD. Trimming shortened V by 4 bases and J by 11 bases, and 14 bases separated the two germline ends. CDR3 amino acids: CAISVGPPEQYF. CDR3 coding DNA: TGTGCCATCAGTGTAGGCCCCCCAGAGCAGTACTTC.

This clonotype was seen many times. The chain carries TRBV7-2 and TRBJ2-1; D gene ambiguous. Trimming took 1 base from V and 9 from J, leaving 10 bases between them. This CDR3 has 13 amino acids. Germline V CDR1 and CDR2: SGHTA, FQGNSA. In DNA form, the CDR3 reads TGTGCCAGCAGCTTAGGCGGTGGTGGTGAGCAGTTCTTC. Its protein is CASSLGGGGEQFF.